Included here is one T cell receptor (beta chain) sequence, with context. Its specificity is unknown. Out of 7.5 to 10 ml of fresh peripheral blood, PBMCs were obtained. The CDR3 length is 16 residues. Germline V gene data show CDR1 as SGHTA and CDR2 as FQGNSA. V was trimmed by 5 bases and J by 7 bases, leaving 20 bases between them. Investigators amplified TCR beta CDR3 regions from RNA transcripts. HTBI-primed first-round RT-PCR preceded second-round multiplex PCR. TCRdb re-derived calls from the multiplex PCR reads in MiXCR, one entry per CDR3 protein. The sample has 230,000 or so distinct CDR3 sequences; roughly 50% are singletons. The data are from a study of Graves' ophthalmopathy and Graves' hyperthyroidism. The study, taken as a whole, reports: Most expanded thyroid clonotypes above 0.001 frequency also appeared in blood.

The chain employs TRBV7-2 and TRBJ1-4, with TRBD1 as a possible D gene (5 bases). The sequence was collected from an adult man with Graves' ophthalmopathy. The sequencing sample was made of peripheral blood. The CDR3 here is CASSPPDRGFGEKLFF. CDR3 DNA: TGTGCCAGCAGCCCCCCGGACCGGGGGTTCGGTGAAAAACTGTTTTTT.